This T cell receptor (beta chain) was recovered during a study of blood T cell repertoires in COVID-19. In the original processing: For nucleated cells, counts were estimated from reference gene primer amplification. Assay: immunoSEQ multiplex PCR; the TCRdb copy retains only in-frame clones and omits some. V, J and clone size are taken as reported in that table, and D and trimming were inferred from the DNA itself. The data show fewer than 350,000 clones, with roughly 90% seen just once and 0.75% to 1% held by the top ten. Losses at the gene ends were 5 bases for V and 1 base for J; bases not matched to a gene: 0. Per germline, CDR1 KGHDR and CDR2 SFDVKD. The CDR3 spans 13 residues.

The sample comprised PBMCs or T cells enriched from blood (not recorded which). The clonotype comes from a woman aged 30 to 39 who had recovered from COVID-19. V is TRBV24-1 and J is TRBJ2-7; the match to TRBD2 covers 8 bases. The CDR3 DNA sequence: TGTGCCACCAGTGCTAGCGGGTCCTACGAGCAGTACTTC. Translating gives CATSASGSYEQYF.